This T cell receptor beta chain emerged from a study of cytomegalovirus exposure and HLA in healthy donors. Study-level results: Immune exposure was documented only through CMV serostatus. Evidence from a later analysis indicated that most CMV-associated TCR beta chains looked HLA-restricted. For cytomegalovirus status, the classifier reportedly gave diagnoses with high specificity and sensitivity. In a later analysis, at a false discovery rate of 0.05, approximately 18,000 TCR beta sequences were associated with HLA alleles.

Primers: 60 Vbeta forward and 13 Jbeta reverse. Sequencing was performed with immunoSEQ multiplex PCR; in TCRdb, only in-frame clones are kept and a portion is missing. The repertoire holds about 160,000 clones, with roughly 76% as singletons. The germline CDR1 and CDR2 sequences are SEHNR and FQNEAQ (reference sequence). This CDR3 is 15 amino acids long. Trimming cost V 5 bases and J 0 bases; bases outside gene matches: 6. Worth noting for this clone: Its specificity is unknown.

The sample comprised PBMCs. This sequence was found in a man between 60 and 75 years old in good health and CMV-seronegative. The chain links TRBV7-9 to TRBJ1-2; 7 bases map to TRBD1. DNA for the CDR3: TGTGCCAGCAGCCCACAGGGGCAAGCTAACTATGGCTACACCTTC. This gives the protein CASSPQGQANYGYTF. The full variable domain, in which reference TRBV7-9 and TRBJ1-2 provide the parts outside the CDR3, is DTGVSQNPRHKITKRGQNVTFRCDPISEHNRLYWYRQTLGQGPEFLTYFQNEAQLEKSRLLSDRFSAERPKGSFSTLEIQRTEQGDSAMYLCASSPQGQANYGYTFGSGTRLTVV.